This T cell receptor beta chain is from a study of T cells in Graves' hyperthyroidism and ophthalmopathy. The study's findings and limits: Most thyroid clonotypes with frequency above 0.001 were detected in blood.

TCR beta CDR3 region amplification was performed from RNA transcripts. The TCR CDR3 was amplified in a first-round RT-PCR using the HTBI primer set. Each CDR3 protein gets one entry after TCRdb re-called the multiplex PCR reads with MiXCR. The sample lists 400,000 to 600,000 distinct CDR3 sequences; about 16% were seen once. Exclusions: uncontrolled infection, other autoimmune disease, pregnancy, lactation. In making diagnoses, clinical symptoms, serum thyroxine and TRAb, thyroid ultrasound and orbital computed tomography were all used. Around 9.8 ml fresh peripheral blood yielded the PBMCs. Germline values: CDR1 MDHEN, CDR2 SYDVKM. The CDR3 runs to 13 residues. V dropped 3 bases and J dropped 6; count of bases not matched to a gene: 1. On this clonotype itself: Antigen specificity is unknown.

This receptor was taken from a woman aged 25 to 45 with Graves' ophthalmopathy. The sequencing input was blood. This chain uses TRBV28 with TRBJ2-1; 8 bases fit TRBD1. CDR3 protein: CASSFGTGNEQFF. CDR3 in DNA: TGTGCCAGCAGTTTCGGGACAGGCAATGAGCAGTTCTTC.